This T cell receptor (beta chain) comes out of a study of cytomegalovirus exposure and HLA in healthy donors. Overall study findings and caveats: Researchers counted around 180 TCR beta chains as cytomegalovirus-associated.

A multiplex PCR was run with 60 Vbeta primers and 13 Jbeta primers. Clones were read by immunoSEQ multiplex PCR, and TCRdb kept only the in-frame ones, dropping some. Among fewer than 200,000 clones listed, roughly nine tenths were seen once. With respect to this clone: Its antigen remains unidentified.

The CDR3 length is 15 residues. The germline V gene has CDR1 SGDLS and CDR2 YYNGEE. Trimming took 7 bases from V and 2 from J; bases not matched to a gene: 10. The source is a girl under three years old in good health and CMV-seronegative. This chain links TRBV9 with TRBJ1-2, with 8 nucleotides matching TRBD1. The sample consisted of PBMCs. The CDR3 bases are TGTGCCAGCTCCGGATCTGGGGACAGGAACTATGGCTACACCTTC. Protein product: CASSGSGDRNYGYTF.